The T cell receptor beta chain under discussion was sequenced for a study of HIV-infected patients and healthy controls. TCRdb re-called the 5' RACE reads through MiXCR, storing one row per CDR3 protein. The sample shows around 62,000 distinct CDR3 sequences, around 21% of them seen only once. There are many counts of this clonotype. The CDR3 runs to 15 residues. Per germline, CDR1 LGHNA and CDR2 YSLEER. V was pared by 3 bases and J by 7 bases, with 18 bases between. Sequencing was performed on CD4+ T cells from blood. This chain uses TRBV4-3 with TRBJ1-1, with no clear D. The sequence derives from a human donor in good health. The CDR3 loop reads CASSQTPGQIFEAFF. The CDR3 DNA follows: TGCGCCAGCAGCCAGACTCCGGGTCAAATATTTGAAGCTTTCTTT.